Given below is one T cell receptor (beta chain) in context. The antigen remains unidentified. The CDR3 runs to 16 residues. The sample comes from a study of cytomegalovirus exposure and HLA in healthy donors. Study-level background: The 120 validation repertoires were produced on the same platform as the roughly 720 repertoires of the first cohort. This was reported in a later analysis. Study-level findings and limits: In vitro testing confirmed a few CMV-associated chains as specific for CMV antigens. As was reported, the classifier diagnosed cytomegalovirus status with high specificity and sensitivity.

Sequencing used immunoSEQ multiplex PCR; TCRdb keeps in-frame clones, though not all of them. Of approximately 160,000 clones listed, 70% to 90% are singletons. From the 120-subject validation cohort, which was separate from the roughly 620-subject first cohort, the donors were drawn. This clonotype originated in a man aged 25 to 40 in good health and CMV-seropositive. The chain employs TRBV21-1 and TRBJ1-5; the table names TRBD1, a call not compared with the DNA. TRBV21-1 is tagged as a pseudogene. Specimen: PBMCs. The DNA of the CDR3 is TGTGCCAGCAGCACCCACAGGGATCCGAGCAATCAGCCCCAGCATTTT. Protein sequence: CASSTHRDPSNQPQHF.